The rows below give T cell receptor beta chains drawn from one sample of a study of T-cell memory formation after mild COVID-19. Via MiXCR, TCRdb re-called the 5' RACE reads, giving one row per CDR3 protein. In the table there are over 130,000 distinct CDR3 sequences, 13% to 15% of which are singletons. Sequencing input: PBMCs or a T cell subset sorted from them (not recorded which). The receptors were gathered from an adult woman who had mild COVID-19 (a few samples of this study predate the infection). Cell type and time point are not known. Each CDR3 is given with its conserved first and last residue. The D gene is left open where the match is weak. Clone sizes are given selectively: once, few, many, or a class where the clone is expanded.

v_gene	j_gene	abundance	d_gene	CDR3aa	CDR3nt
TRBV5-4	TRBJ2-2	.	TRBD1	CASSAPGQGYGGELFF	TGTGCCAGCAGCGCACCGGGACAGGGGTACGGCGGGGAGCTGTTTTTT
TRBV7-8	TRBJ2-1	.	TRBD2	CASSISGLAVSNEQFF	TGTGCCAGCAGCATATCGGGACTAGCGGTGTCCAATGAGCAGTTCTTC
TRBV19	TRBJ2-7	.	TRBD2	CASSIVASGMYEQYF	TGTGCCAGTAGTATCGTGGCTAGCGGAATGTACGAGCAGTACTTC
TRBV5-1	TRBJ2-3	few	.	CASSSANLFTDTQYF	TGCGCCAGCAGCTCGGCAAACCTATTCACAGATACGCAGTATTTT
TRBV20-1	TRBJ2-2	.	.	CSARAPDSQSTGELIF	TGCAGTGCTCGAGCGCCCGACTCCCAGAGCACCGGGGAGCTGATTTTT
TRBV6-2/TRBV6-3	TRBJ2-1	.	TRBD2	CASSIRLAVDNEQFF	TGTGCCAGCAGCATCCGACTAGCTGTTGACAATGAGCAGTTCTTC
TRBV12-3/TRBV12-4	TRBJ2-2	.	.	CASSSPPTGNTGELFF	TGTGCCAGCAGTTCCCCCCCGACAGGGAACACCGGGGAGCTGTTTTTT
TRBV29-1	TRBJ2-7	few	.	CSVEGPGSYEQYF	TGCAGCGTTGAGGGCCCTGGATCCTACGAGCAGTACTTC
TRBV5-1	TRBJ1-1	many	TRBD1	CASSSGQGMNTEAFF	TGCGCCAGCAGCTCGGGACAGGGGATGAACACTGAAGCTTTCTTT
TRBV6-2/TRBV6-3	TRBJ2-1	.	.	CASSWGFSYNEQFF	TGTGCCAGCAGTTGGGGGTTTTCCTACAATGAGCAGTTCTTC
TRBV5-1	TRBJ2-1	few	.	CASSLVGADNEQFF	TGCGCCAGCAGCTTGGTGGGGGCCGACAATGAGCAGTTCTTC
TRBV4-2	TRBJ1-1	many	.	CASSQVVRDYTEAFF	TGTGCCAGCAGCCAAGTTGTCAGGGACTACACTGAAGCTTTCTTT
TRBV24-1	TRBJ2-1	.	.	CATSDPPNDEQFF	TGTGCCACCAGTGATCCGCCCAACGATGAGCAGTTCTTC
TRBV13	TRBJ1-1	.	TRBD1	CASSRGTAEAFF	TGTGCCAGCAGCCGCGGGACAGCTGAAGCTTTCTTT
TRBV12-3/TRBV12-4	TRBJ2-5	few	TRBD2	CASSPAGGQETQYF	TGTGCCAGCAGCCCGGCGGGAGGGCAAGAGACCCAGTACTTC
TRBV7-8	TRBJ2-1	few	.	CASSPRGLSEQFF	TGTGCCAGCAGCCCCCGGGGACTTTCTGAGCAGTTCTTC